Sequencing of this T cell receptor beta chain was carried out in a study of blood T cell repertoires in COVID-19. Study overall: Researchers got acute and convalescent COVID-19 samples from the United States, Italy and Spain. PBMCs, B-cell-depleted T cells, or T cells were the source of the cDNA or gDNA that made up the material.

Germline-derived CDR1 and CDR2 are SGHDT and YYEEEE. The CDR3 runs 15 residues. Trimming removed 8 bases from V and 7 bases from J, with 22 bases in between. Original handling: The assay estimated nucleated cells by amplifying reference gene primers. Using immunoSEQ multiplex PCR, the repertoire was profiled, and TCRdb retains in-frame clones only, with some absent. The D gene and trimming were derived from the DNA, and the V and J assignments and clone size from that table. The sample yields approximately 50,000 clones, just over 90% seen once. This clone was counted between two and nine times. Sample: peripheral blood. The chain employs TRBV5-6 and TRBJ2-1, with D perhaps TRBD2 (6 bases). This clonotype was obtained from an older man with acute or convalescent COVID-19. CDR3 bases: TGTGCCAGTACCGTCCGGGGGAGTTTGTCGAATGAGCAGTTCTTC. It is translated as CASTVRGSLSNEQFF.